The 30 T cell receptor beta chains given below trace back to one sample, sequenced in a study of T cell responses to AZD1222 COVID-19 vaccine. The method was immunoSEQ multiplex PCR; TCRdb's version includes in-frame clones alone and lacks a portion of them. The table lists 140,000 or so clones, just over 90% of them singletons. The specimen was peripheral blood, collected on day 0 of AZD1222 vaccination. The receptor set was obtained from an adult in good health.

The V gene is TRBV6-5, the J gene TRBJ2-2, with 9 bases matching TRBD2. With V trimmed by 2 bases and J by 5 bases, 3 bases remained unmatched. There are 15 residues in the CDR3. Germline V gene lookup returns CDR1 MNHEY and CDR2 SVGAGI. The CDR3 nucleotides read TGTGCCAGCAGTTACGCCAGCGGGGGGACCGGGGAGCTGTTTTTT. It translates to CASSYASGGTGELFF.

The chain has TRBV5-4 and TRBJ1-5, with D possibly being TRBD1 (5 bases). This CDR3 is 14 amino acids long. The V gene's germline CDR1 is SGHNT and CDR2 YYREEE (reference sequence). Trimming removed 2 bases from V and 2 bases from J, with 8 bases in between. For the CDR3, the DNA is TGTGCCAGCAGCTTCGGGACGGGCAATCAGCCCCAGCATTTT. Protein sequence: CASSFGTGNQPQHF.

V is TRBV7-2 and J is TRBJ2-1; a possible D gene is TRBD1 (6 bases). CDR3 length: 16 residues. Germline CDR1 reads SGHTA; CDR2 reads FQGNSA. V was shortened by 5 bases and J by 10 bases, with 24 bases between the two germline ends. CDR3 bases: TGTGCCAGCAGCCCCACCGGGACAAGGGGAACAGGGGAGCAGTTCTTC. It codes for CASSPTGTRGTGEQFF.

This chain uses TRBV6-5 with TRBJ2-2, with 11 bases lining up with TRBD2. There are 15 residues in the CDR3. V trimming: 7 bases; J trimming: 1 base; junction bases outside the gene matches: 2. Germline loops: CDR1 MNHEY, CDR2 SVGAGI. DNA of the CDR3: TGTGCCAGCACGGGACTAGCGGTGAACACCGGGGAGCTGTTTTTT. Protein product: CASTGLAVNTGELFF.

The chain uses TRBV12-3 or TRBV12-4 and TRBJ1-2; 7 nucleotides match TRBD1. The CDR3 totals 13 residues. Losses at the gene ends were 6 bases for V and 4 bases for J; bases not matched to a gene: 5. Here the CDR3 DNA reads TGTGCCAGCAGGGACAGGAACACCTATGGCTACACCTTC. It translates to CASRDRNTYGYTF.

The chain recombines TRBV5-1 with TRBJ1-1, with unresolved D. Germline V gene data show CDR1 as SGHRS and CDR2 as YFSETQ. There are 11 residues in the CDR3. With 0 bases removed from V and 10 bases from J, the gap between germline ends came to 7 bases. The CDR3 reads CASSLEGRAFF. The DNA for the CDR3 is TGCGCCAGCAGCTTGGAAGGAAGAGCTTTCTTT.

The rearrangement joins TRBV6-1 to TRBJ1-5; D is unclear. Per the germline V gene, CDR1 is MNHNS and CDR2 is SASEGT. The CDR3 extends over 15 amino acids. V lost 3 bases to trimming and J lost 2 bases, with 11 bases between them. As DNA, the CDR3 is TGTGCCAGCAGTGAGCCCGTCGGGGGCAATCAGCCCCAGCATTTT. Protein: CASSEPVGGNQPQHF.

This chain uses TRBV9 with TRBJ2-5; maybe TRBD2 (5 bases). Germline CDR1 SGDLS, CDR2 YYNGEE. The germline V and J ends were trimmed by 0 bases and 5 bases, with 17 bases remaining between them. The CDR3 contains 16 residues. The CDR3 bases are TGTGCCAGCAGCGTAGATCCGGCTAGAGAGGGCGAGACCCAGTACTTC. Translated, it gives CASSVDPAREGETQYF.

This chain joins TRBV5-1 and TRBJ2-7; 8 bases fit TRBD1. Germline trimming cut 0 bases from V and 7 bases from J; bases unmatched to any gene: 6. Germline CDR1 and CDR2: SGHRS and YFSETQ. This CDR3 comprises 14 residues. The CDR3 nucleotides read TGCGCCAGCAGCTTGGAGGGCAGGGGGCTTGAGCAGTACTTC. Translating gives CASSLEGRGLEQYF.

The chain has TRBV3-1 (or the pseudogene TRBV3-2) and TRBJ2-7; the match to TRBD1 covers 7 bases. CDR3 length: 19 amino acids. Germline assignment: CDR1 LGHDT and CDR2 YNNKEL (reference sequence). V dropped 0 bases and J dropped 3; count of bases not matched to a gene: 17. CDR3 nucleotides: TGTGCCAGCAGCCAAGATCCCCTTCATGGCGTGAGACAGGGCTACGAGCAGTACTTC. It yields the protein CASSQDPLHGVRQGYEQYF.

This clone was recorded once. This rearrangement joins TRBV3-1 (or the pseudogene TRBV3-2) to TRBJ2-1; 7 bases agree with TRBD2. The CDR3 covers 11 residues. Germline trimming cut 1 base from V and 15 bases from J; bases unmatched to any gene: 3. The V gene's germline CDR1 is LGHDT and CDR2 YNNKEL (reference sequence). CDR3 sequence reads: CASSQGGEGFF. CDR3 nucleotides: TGTGCCAGCAGCCAAGGCGGGGAGGGGTTCTTC.

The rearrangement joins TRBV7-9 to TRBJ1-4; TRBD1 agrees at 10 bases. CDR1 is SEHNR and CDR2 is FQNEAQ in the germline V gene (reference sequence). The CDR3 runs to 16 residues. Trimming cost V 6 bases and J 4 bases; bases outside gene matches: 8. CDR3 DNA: TGTGCCAGCAGTCCGGGACAGGGGCGAATTAATGAAAAACTGTTTTTT. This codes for CASSPGQGRINEKLFF. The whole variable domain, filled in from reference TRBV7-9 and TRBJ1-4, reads DTGVSQNPRHKITKRGQNVTFRCDPISEHNRLYWYRQTLGQGPEFLTYFQNEAQLEKSRLLSDRFSAERPKGSFSTLEIQRTEQGDSAMYLCASSPGQGRINEKLFFGSGTQLSVL.

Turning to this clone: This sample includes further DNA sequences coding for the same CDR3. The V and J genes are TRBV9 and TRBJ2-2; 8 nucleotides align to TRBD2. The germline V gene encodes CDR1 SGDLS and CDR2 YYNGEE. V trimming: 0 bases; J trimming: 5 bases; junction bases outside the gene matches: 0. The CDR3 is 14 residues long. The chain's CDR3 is CASSVVAGTGELFF. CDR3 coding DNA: TGTGCCAGCAGCGTAGTAGCGGGGACCGGGGAGCTGTTTTTT.

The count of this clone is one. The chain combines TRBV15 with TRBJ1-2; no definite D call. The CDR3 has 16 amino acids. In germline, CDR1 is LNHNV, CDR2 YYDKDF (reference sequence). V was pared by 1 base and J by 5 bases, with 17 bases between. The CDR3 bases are TGTGCCACCAGCAGAGTGACGGCACTCTTCGGGTATGGCTACACCTTC. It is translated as CATSRVTALFGYGYTF.

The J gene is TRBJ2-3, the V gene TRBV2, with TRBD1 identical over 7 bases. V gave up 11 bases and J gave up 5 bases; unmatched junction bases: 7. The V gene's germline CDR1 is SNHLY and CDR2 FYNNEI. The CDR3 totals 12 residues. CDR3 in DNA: TGTGCCGCGACAGGGTTTGGAGATACGCAGTATTTT. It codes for CAATGFGDTQYF.

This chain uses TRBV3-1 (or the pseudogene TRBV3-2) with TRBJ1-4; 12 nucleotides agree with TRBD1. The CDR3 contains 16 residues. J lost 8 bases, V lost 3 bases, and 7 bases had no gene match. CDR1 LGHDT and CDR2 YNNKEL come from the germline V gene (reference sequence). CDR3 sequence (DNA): TGTGCCAGCAGCCATGTTACCGGGACAGGGGGCGAAAAACTGTTTTTT. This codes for CASSHVTGTGGEKLFF.

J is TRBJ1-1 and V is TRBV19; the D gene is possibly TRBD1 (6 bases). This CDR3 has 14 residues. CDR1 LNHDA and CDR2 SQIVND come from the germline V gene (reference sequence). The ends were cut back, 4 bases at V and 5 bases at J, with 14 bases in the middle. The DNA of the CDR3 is TGTGCCAGTAGTAAACAGGGTCTACGGACTGAAGCTTTCTTT. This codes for CASSKQGLRTEAFF.

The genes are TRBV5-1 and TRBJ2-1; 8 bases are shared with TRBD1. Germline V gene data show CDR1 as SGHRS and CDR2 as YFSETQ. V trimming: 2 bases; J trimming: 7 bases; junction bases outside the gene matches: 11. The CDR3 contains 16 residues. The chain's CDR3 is CASSFLGQGAGNEQFF. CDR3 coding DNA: TGCGCCAGCAGCTTTTTAGGGCAGGGGGCAGGTAATGAGCAGTTCTTC.

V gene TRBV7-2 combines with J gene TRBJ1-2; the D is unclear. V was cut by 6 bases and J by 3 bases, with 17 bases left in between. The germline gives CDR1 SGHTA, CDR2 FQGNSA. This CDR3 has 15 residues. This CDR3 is CASRSSLGMDYGYTF. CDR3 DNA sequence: TGTGCCAGCAGGTCGAGTCTGGGCATGGACTATGGCTACACCTTC.

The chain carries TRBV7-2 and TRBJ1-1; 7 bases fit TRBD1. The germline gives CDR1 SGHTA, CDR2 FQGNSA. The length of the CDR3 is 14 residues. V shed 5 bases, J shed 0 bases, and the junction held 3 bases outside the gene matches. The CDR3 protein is CASSPGTVNTEAFF. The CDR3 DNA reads TGTGCCAGCAGCCCCGGGACAGTGAACACTGAAGCTTTCTTT.

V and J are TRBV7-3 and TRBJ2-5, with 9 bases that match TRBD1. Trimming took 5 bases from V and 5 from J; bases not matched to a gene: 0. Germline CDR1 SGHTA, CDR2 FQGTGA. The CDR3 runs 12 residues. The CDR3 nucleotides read TGTGCCAGCAGCGGGACAGGGGAGACCCAGTACTTC. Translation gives CASSGTGETQYF.

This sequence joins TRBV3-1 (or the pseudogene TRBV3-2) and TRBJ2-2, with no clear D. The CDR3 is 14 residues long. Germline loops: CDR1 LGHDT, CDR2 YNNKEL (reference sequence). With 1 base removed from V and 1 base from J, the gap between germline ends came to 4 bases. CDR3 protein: CASSQGLNTGELFF. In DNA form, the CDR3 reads TGTGCCAGCAGCCAAGGATTGAACACCGGGGAGCTGTTTTTT.

The CDR3 is CASSSRGGFYGYTF. As DNA, the CDR3 is TGTGCCAGCAGTTCTCGCGGGGGGTTCTATGGCTACACCTTC. The V call is TRBV28, the J call TRBJ1-2, with D perhaps TRBD1 (5 bases). CDR1 MDHEN and CDR2 SYDVKM come from the germline V gene. With 4 bases removed from V and 4 bases from J, the gap between germline ends came to 13 bases. CDR3 size: 14 residues.

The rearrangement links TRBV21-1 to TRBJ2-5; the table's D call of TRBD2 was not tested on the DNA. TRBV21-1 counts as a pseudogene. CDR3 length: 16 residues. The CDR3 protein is CASSKDPAGGQETQYF. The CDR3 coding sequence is TGTGCCAGCAGCAAAGATCCAGCGGGGGGCCAAGAGACCCAGTACTTC.

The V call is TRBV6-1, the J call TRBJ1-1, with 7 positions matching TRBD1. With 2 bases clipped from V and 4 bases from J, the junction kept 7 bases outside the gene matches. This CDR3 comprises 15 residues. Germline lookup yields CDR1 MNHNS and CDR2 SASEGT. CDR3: CASSEPNRGRTEAFF. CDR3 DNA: TGTGCCAGCAGTGAACCGAACAGGGGTCGCACTGAAGCTTTCTTT.

CDR3 protein: CAISEGPGQGFQPQHF. The DNA for the CDR3 is TGTGCCATCAGTGAGGGACCGGGACAGGGGTTTCAGCCCCAGCATTTT. The V call is TRBV10-3, the J call TRBJ1-5; 10 nucleotides agree with TRBD1. Per the germline V gene, CDR1 is ENHRY and CDR2 is SYGVKD. The CDR3 length is 16 residues. Trimming removed 2 bases from V and 6 bases from J; junction bases left unmatched: 7.

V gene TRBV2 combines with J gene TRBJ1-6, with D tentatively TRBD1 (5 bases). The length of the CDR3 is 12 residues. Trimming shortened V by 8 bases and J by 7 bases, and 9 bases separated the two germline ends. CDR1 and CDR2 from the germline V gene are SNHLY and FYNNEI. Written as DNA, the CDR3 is TGTGCCAGCGGAGGGACGAATTCACCCCTCCACTTT. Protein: CASGGTNSPLHF. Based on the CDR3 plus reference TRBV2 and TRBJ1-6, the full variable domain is EPEVTQTPSHQVTQMGQEVILRCVPISNHLYFYWYRQILGQKVEFLVSFYNNEISEKSEIFDDQFSVERPDGSNFTLKIRSTKLEDSAMYFCASGGTNSPLHFGNGTRLTVT.

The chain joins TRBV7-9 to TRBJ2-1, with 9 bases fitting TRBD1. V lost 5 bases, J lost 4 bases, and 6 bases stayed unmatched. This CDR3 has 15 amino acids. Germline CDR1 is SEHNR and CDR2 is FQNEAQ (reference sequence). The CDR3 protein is CASSAGQGFYNEQFF. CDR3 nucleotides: TGTGCCAGCAGCGCCGGACAGGGGTTTTACAATGAGCAGTTCTTC.

CDR3 residues: CASSPASGGFQETQYF. DNA for the CDR3: TGTGCCAGCTCACCGGCTAGCGGGGGGTTCCAAGAGACCCAGTACTTC. The rearrangement uses TRBV18 and TRBJ2-5; 11 bases fit TRBD2. The CDR3 is made up of 16 amino acids. From germline, CDR1 is KGHSH and CDR2 LQKENI. Trimming removed 3 bases from V and 1 base from J; junction bases left unmatched: 4.

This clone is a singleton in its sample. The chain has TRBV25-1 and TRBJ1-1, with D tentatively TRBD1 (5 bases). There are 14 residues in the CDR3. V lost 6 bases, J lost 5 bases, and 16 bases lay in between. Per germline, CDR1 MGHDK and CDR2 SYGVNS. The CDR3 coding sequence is TGTGCCAGCAGCGAAGCAGGGACTTGGACTGAAGCTTTCTTT. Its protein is CASSEAGTWTEAFF.